This TCR beta chain comes out of a study of cytomegalovirus exposure and HLA in healthy donors (TCRdb year 2017). About the investigation overall: In an earlier analysis of 587 of the donors, 276 Gb of sequence data and 100 million or so unique TCR beta sequences from about 179 million T cells were reported. About 280 gigabases of sequencing data and tens of millions of unique TCR sequences made up an early release that covered several hundred HLA-typed donors. Of the 300 to 450 genotyped donors, 75% to 85% were placed in the genetic ancestry cluster associated with self-reported Caucasian donors. The study aimed to test whether cataloging public T cell receptors could reveal signatures of past pathogen exposure. Using immunosequencing, the study profiled T cell repertoires from 666 subjects and related those repertoires to cytomegalovirus serostatus. Besides the first cohort of around 670 subjects, a separate validation cohort made up of roughly 120 different subjects was used. High-throughput TCR immunosequencing, statistical association of individual TCRs with disease status, and machine learning were combined to predict cytomegalovirus infection status. To study patterns of TCR occurrence, a later analysis re-analyzed previously published TCR beta repertoires from 650 to 750 donors and added high-resolution HLA genotyping. In the later analysis, no new phenotypic data were used to find candidate immune exposures; instead, reliance was placed on TCR beta sequences and their occurrence across donors. To decide whether each TCR beta V gene segment behaved as functional or pseudogenic, an earlier analysis of some 600 of the donors relied on high-throughput TCR beta sequencing. Alongside the repertoire data, information on donor age, sex, ethnicity and CMV serostatus was compiled. Genome-wide SNP genotypes for about 65% of the 666 donors were used in a later genetic analysis, which treated that subset as a discovery cohort. All discovery cohort repertoires had been generated on a single sequencing platform. Class I and class II HLA loci were covered by the typing at four-digit resolution. Typing coverage differed by locus: A, B, C, DRB1 and DQB1 were typed in roughly 620-630 donors, DQA1 in about 550, DPA1 in approximately 610, and DPB1 in approximately 450. Because of strong linkage in the cohort, 4 to 6 DR-DQ haplotypes were treated as single units for association and clustering. Among approximately 370 genotyped donors of the cohort, an average of about 220,000 unique TCR beta nucleotide sequences was sequenced per donor, of which about 18% were non-productive.

Comments on this clone: Its antigen specificity is not known. One end of the junction does not line up with germline, which may come from a read error.

Its CDR3 holds 14 amino acids, cysteine through phenylalanine. Only the CDR3 region is kept as DNA, spanning 42 bases read in frame from base 1. CDR1 SSHAT and CDR2 FNYEAQ are derived from the germline V gene (reference sequence). Results the study describes overall, beyond this receptor: In an earlier analysis of roughly 500 of the donors, most TCR beta V segments appeared in productive rearrangements about 87% or about 30% of the time, broadly matching IMGT annotations. According to a later genetic analysis, donors in an Asian-associated ancestry cluster had fewer N-insertions in productive TCRs than the approximately 700-donor mean. The 87-base-pair reads could not distinguish some IMGT-functional V segments, including TRBV6-2 and TRBV6-3, so those segments were excluded. The classifier was reported to diagnose cytomegalovirus status with high specificity and sensitivity in both the original cohort and the validation cohort. A later analysis reported that several top co-occurrence clusters appeared linked to parvovirus B19, influenza, CMV and Epstein-Barr virus. In this cohort, only TCR beta chains were sequenced, and detectable features were limited by the absence of alpha or paired-chain data. In vitro tests confirmed that a few of the cytomegalovirus-associated TCR beta chains recognize cytomegalovirus antigens. The authors suggested that the approach could potentially be generalized to other disease states and immunological phenotypes. Around 16 rarely observed V segments, including chromosome 9 orphons, were excluded from the earlier analysis of several hundred of the donors because counts were too low. Sequencing depth was assumed to be roughly uniform across donors in the presence/absence analyses, though that assumption may not hold. A cluster of highly shared sequence variants was judged likely to represent a technical artifact of the sequencing pipeline. CMV serostatus was the only immune exposure information available for the cohort. The study listed approximately 150 TCR beta chains as associated with cytomegalovirus. In a later analysis, about 16,000 TCR beta sequences were associated with specific HLA alleles at a false discovery rate of 0.05. Linkage disequilibrium might explain the correlated functional status among segregating V segments, but an unknown experimental factor could not be excluded. In a later analysis, the rate of TCR association differed among HLA loci, with DRB1 alleles having the most associated TCRs and HLA-C alleles having the fewest. Because HLA typing was unavailable for some donors at each locus, only the typed subset was used in association tests. A further reported finding was that TCR beta sequences accurately predicted the HLA-A and HLA-B alleles for most subjects in the first cohort. A later genetic analysis associated a missense DCLRE1C variant with V-gene and J-gene trimming of TCR beta chains, and an independent cohort replicated the association. When HLA alleles, especially DR and DQ, strongly co-occurred, TCR associations were difficult to assign to individual alleles. A later analysis found that most CMV-associated TCR beta chains appeared HLA-restricted, with HLA associations seemingly driven largely by CMV exposure. A later analysis found that HLA-associated TCR beta chains were more clonally expanded and had lower generation probabilities than equally common non-associated chains. Across donors, most TCR sequences were observed very rarely, whereas some public TCRs were present in many individuals.

Libraries were made using the immunoSEQ multiplex PCR assay. For the multiplex PCR, a mixture combining 60 forward primers for TCR Vbeta segments and 13 reverse primers for TCR Jbeta segments was used. A multiplex PCR assay on genomic DNA amplified the CDR3 region of rearranged TCR beta genes. The Illumina HiSeq System was used to sequence the amplified TCR beta libraries as 87-base-pair reads. Per the original workflow: A later analysis counted some 80 million unique TCR beta chains across the roughly 700 repertoires, and 10 million to 11 million of these chains were shared by at least two donors. A nearest-neighbor algorithm error-corrected the raw reads and collapsed the reads into unique sequences, merging closely related sequences to remove PCR and sequencing errors. CDR3 sequences were aligned to IMGT reference sequences to assign V, D and J gene segments. For a sequence to be retained, a match of at least six nucleotides was required to both a V gene segment and a J gene segment. A rearrangement was called productive if the CDR3 had no stop codons and remained in frame with V and J, and every other rearrangement was called non-productive. CDR3 was defined according to IMGT convention as the region running from the second conserved V-encoded cysteine to the conserved J-encoded phenylalanine. The earlier analysis of 500 to 600 of the donors excluded sequences that lacked an unambiguous match to a single V gene segment. In an earlier analysis of about 590 of the donors, a V segment was called functional when productive rearrangements were above 56.7%, and segregating when the standard deviation between donors exceeded 5%. To diagnose cytomegalovirus status from the catalog of TCR beta chain sequences, a statistical classification framework was built. In a later analysis, V and J genes were assigned by comparing TCR nucleotide sequences against IMGT/GENE-DB human TR gene sequences. In a later analysis, CDR3 sequences and most-parsimonious VDJ recombination scenarios were assigned using the TCRdist pipeline. In a later analysis, each TCR beta chain was defined by its CDR3 amino acid sequence together with its V-gene family, and reads lacking a unique V-gene family were excluded. As a way to deal with suspected cross-contamination and a sequencing artifact, a later analysis dropped 450 to 600 nucleotide sequences that were highly shared and had low generation probability. In a later analysis, a clonal expansion index was calculated for each public chain from normalized within-repertoire ranks of inferred template counts. In a later analysis, generation probabilities were computed using a VDJ recombination model fitted to out-of-frame rearrangements, and the results were checked against IGoR. A later analysis scored TCR-TCR, TCR-HLA and TCR-CMV co-occurrence with hypergeometric tests, applying a repertoire-size bias correction to TCR pairs. To estimate false discovery rates, a later analysis permuted the HLA or CMV assignments 20 times. In a later analysis, co-occurring TCRs were grouped using DBSCAN, and TCRdist sequence similarity was added for clustering within HLA-allele-positive subsets. Repertoires with fewer than 30,000 or more than 120,000 public chains, plus five repertoires with anomalous nucleotide sharing, were excluded from co-occurrence clustering. TCRdb holds this immuneACCESS table with in-frame rearrangements only. Some clones are missing; in checked studies, unresolved V genes explain under half, and the rest has no known cause. The V and J calls and the clone size are those of that table, but D and trimming were determined from the DNA. For this sample the table gives roughly 200,000 clones, of which approximately 80% were detected only once. The ten largest clones represent approximately 1.8% of the sample.

The cohort was made up of 500 to 800 healthy bone marrow donors. At the time of sampling, all cohort members were nominally healthy, though unrecorded immune exposures were likely present. The donor was CMV seronegative and was included in the group of a few hundred seronegative cohort members. A peripheral blood sample was provided by each donor, and peripheral blood mononuclear cells were used for TCR beta sequencing. Genomic DNA extraction from the blood cell samples was performed with the Qiagen DNeasy Blood Extraction Kit. Sequencing was done on a sample of PBMCs. The sequence came from a woman between 25 and 40 years old in good health and CMV-seronegative. Recombination joined TRBV7-7 with TRBJ2-5; the D gene assignment is ambiguous. CDR3 reads: CASSLSRSQETQYF. The bases are TGTGCTAGCAGTTTGTCCAGGTCTCAAGAGACCCAGTACTTC.